This record concerns one TCR beta chain sequence. A second PCR, run for about 7 to 12 cycles, used a sample-barcoded 5' primer plus a J-beta primer mix. MiXCR, applied by TCRdb to the 5' RACE reads, yields one record per CDR3 protein. The sample lists 600,000 or so distinct CDR3 sequences, roughly 48% occurring once. Trimming stripped 3 bases from V and 6 bases from J, with 13 bases between. Per germline, CDR1 MNHEY and CDR2 SVGEGT. The CDR3 runs to 14 residues. This sample is part of a study of blood T cells in healthy people across ages. At least 6 million PBMCs were isolated per sample. The gene calls are TRBV6-2 or TRBV6-3 and TRBJ2-3; possible D gene TRBD1, 6 bases. The clonotype originates from a man at least 80 years old in good health. Sequencing used blood. The DNA of the CDR3 is TGTGCCAGCAGTTATCATCAAACAGGGGATACGCAGTATTTT. Translated, it gives CASSYHQTGDTQYF.